Each of the 30 T cell receptor beta chains below was sequenced from the same sample in a study of blood T cell repertoires in COVID-19. This table comes from immunoSEQ multiplex PCR, and its TCRdb copy is limited to in-frame clones, with some not included. The sample records about 270,000 clones, around nine tenths being singletons. Sequenced input: PBMCs or T cells enriched from blood (not recorded which). Receptors originate from a woman aged 18-29 years who had recovered from COVID-19.

The J gene is TRBJ1-2, the V gene TRBV11-2; 9 bases are shared with TRBD1. Losses at the gene ends were 5 bases for V and 3 bases for J; bases not matched to a gene: 10. Per germline, CDR1 SGHAT and CDR2 FQNNGV. CDR3 length: 16 amino acids. Written as DNA, the CDR3 is TGTGCCAGCAGCGCCGCGGGACAGGGTCTTTACTATGGCTACACCTTC. Its protein is CASSAAGQGLYYGYTF.

V gene TRBV4-2 combines with J gene TRBJ2-7, with D uncertain. Trimming left V 4 bases short and J 6 bases short, with 13 bases between. The CDR3 spans 13 residues. The V gene's germline CDR1 is LGHNA and CDR2 YNFKEQ. DNA of the CDR3: TGTGCCAGCAGCCTCACAGCATTGGGCGAGCAGTACTTC. Its protein is CASSLTALGEQYF.

The chain recombines TRBV5-1 with TRBJ1-4; D perhaps matches TRBD1 (5 bases). Per the germline V gene, CDR1 is SGHRS and CDR2 is YFSETQ. V lost 4 bases and J lost 8, with 15 bases in between. The CDR3 sequence is 14 residues long. CDR3: CASSIDSPREKLFF. The CDR3 DNA follows: TGCGCCAGCAGCATAGACAGCCCTCGAGAAAAACTGTTTTTT. Full variable domain (remainder filled in from reference TRBV5-1 and TRBJ1-4): KAGVTQTPRYLIKTRGQQVTLSCSPISGHRSVSWYQQTPGQGLQFLFEYFSETQRNKGNFPGRFSGRQFSNSRSEMNVSTLELGDSALYLCASSIDSPREKLFFGSGTQLSVL.

The chain combines TRBV27 with TRBJ1-6, with a weak D call TRBD1 (5 bases). The germline V gene has CDR1 MNHEY and CDR2 SMNVEV (reference sequence). V lost 6 bases and J 8 bases, leaving 20 bases between the germline ends. The CDR3 extends over 16 amino acids. The CDR3: CASSRGVGSFYSPLHF. CDR3 nucleotides: TGTGCCAGCAGCCGGGGGGTTGGGAGCTTTTATTCACCCCTCCACTTT.

This clone has just a few counts. V gene TRBV4-3 combines with J gene TRBJ1-1, with 7 positions matching TRBD1. With V trimmed by 2 bases and J by 4 bases, 10 bases remained unmatched. Germline lookup yields CDR1 LGHNA and CDR2 YSLEER. This CDR3 spans 16 amino acids. CDR3 sequence (DNA): TGCGCCAGCAGCCAAATTTCGGGCAGGGGGTCCACTGAAGCTTTCTTT. It yields the protein CASSQISGRGSTEAFF.

The V gene is TRBV28, the J gene TRBJ2-1; 8 nucleotides agree with TRBD2. The CDR3 spans 16 residues. J was trimmed by 6 bases and V by 4 bases; bases with no gene match: 11. Germline V gene data show CDR1 as MDHEN and CDR2 as SYDVKM. In DNA form, the CDR3 reads TGTGCCAGCAGTTCCCCCAAACTAGCGGACCGCAATGAGCAGTTCTTC. Its protein is CASSSPKLADRNEQFF.

The chain recombines TRBV6-5 with TRBJ1-6; possibly TRBD1 for D (5 bases). This CDR3 spans 15 amino acids. V dropped 0 bases and J dropped 7 bases, with 10 bases sitting between them. Per germline, CDR1 MNHEY and CDR2 SVGAGI. The CDR3 region has the DNA TGTGCCAGCAGTTACTCATACGGGGGGAATTCACCCCTCCACTTT. Translating gives CASSYSYGGNSPLHF.

V and J are TRBV10-3 and TRBJ2-7; the match to TRBD2 covers 15 bases. Trimming at V came to 6 bases and at J to 7 bases, leaving 7 bases not matched to a gene. Germline-derived CDR1 and CDR2 are ENHRY and SYGVKD. This CDR3 is built from 15 residues. The CDR3 reads CAIRGTSGRSQEQYF. The CDR3 DNA follows: TGTGCCATCAGGGGGACTAGCGGGAGGTCGCAAGAGCAGTACTTC.

The gene calls are TRBV14 and TRBJ2-3, with 8 bases matching TRBD2. The length of the CDR3 is 15 residues. Germline CDR1 SGHDN, CDR2 FVKESK. Trimming removed 5 bases from V and 0 bases from J; junction bases left unmatched: 4. The CDR3 region has the DNA TGTGCCAGCAGCTTACGGGGGGGAAGCACAGATACGCAGTATTTT. It encodes CASSLRGGSTDTQYF.

This clone was detected only a few times. CDR3 loop: CASSEFRSSYNEQFF. The CDR3 nucleotides are TGCGCCAGCAGTGAGTTCCGGAGTTCGTACAATGAGCAGTTCTTC. V gene TRBV10-1 combines with J gene TRBJ2-1; D call uncertain. CDR1 and CDR2 (germline): WNHNN, SYGVQD (reference sequence). The CDR3 has 15 residues. Between the trimmed V and J ends, which lost 1 base and 4 bases, there was a span of 11 bases.

The chain combines TRBV19 with TRBJ2-1, with TRBD2 matching over 7 bases. The J segment lost 5 bases and the V segment lost 1 base, leaving 8 bases of the junction unmatched. The CDR3 sequence is 16 residues long. From germline, CDR1 is LNHDA and CDR2 SQIVND (reference sequence). The CDR3 DNA is TGTGCCAGTAGTATAGGTGCGGGGGAATGGGACAATGAGCAGTTCTTC. Its protein product is CASSIGAGEWDNEQFF.

This clone was picked up many times. The CDR3 nucleotides are TGCGCCAGCAGCCAAGGCCCTGGACTAGCGGGATACAATGAGCAGTTCTTC. This codes for CASSQGPGLAGYNEQFF. The V gene is TRBV4-1, the J gene TRBJ2-1; the match to TRBD2 covers 12 bases. Trimming at V came to 1 base and at J to 4 bases, leaving 5 bases not matched to a gene. This CDR3 contains 17 residues. CDR1 is MGHRA and CDR2 is YSYEKL in the germline V gene.

DNA for the CDR3: TGTGCCAGCAGGAAATGGGGGGATAGGAATGAGCAGTTCTTC. Translating it yields CASRKWGDRNEQFF. The gene calls are TRBV28 and TRBJ2-1; a possible D gene is TRBD2 (6 bases). Germline assignment: CDR1 MDHEN and CDR2 SYDVKM. V dropped 6 bases and J dropped 7 bases, with 16 bases sitting between them. The CDR3 extends over 14 amino acids.

The chain links TRBV3-1 (or the pseudogene TRBV3-2) to TRBJ1-2, with 10 bases aligning to TRBD1. CDR3 length: 17 residues. Germline lookup yields CDR1 LGHDT and CDR2 YNNKEL (reference sequence). V shed 1 base, J shed 4 bases, and the junction held 9 bases outside the gene matches. The CDR3 DNA reads TGTGCCAGCAGCCAAGGAAGGCCGGGACAGGGGAGCTATGGCTACACCTTC. Encoded protein: CASSQGRPGQGSYGYTF.

The rearrangement links TRBV11-2 to TRBJ1-2, with 10 bases matching TRBD1. Germline V gene sequence: CDR1 SGHAT, CDR2 FQNNGV. V shed 4 bases, J shed 3 bases, and the junction held 5 bases outside the gene matches. The CDR3 has 15 residues. For the CDR3, the DNA is TGTGCCAGCAGCTCCCCGGGGACAGGGGACTATGGCTACACCTTC. Its protein product is CASSSPGTGDYGYTF. The complete variable domain, with remaining parts taken from reference TRBV11-2 and TRBJ1-2, reads EAGVAQSPRYKIIEKRQSVAFWCNPISGHATLYWYQQILGQGPKLLIQFQNNGVVDDSQLPKDRFSAERLKGVDSTLKIQPAKLEDSAVYLCASSSPGTGDYGYTFGSGTRLTVV.

The chain recombines TRBV28 with TRBJ2-2; D is possibly TRBD2 (6 bases). V shed 3 bases and J shed 4 bases, with 24 bases lying between them. CDR3 length: 19 amino acids. The germline CDR1 and CDR2 sequences are MDHEN and SYDVKM. CDR3: CASSLISGRGGKCTGELFF. For the CDR3, the DNA is TGTGCCAGCAGTTTGATCTCGGGACGCGGCGGGAAATGCACCGGGGAGCTGTTTTTT.

The CDR3 DNA reads as TGCAGCGTTGTCGGCGGGATCTCCTACAATGAGCAGTTCTTC. It codes for CSVVGGISYNEQFF. The J gene is TRBJ2-1, the V gene TRBV29-1, with D possibly matching TRBD2 (6 bases). The CDR3 runs to 14 residues. V lost 4 bases to trimming and J lost 0 bases, with 10 bases between them. CDR1 and CDR2 (germline): SQVTM, ANQGSEA.

This rearrangement joins TRBV19 to TRBJ1-5; D remains ambiguous. V lost 0 bases to trimming and J lost 1 base, with 4 bases between them. This CDR3 has 14 amino acids. The V gene's germline CDR1 is LNHDA and CDR2 SQIVND (reference sequence). For the CDR3, the DNA is TGTGCCAGTAGTATAGACAGAAGCAATCAGCCCCAGCATTTT. It translates to CASSIDRSNQPQHF. Combining the CDR3 with reference TRBV19 and TRBJ1-5 gives the whole variable domain DGGITQSPKYLFRKEGQNVTLSCEQNLNHDAMYWYRQDPGQGLRLIYYSQIVNDFQKGDIAEGYSVSREKKESFPLTVTSAQKNPTAFYLCASSIDRSNQPQHFGDGTRLSIL.

The chain couples TRBV7-9 to TRBJ1-1, with D tentatively TRBD1 (5 bases). The CDR3 covers 14 residues. V lost 5 bases to trimming and J lost 4 bases, with 14 bases between them. Germline V lookup: CDR1 SEHNR, CDR2 FQNEAQ (reference sequence). CDR3 sequence (DNA): TGTGCCAGCAGCCCCGGGGGATTAGGCACTGAAGCTTTCTTT. Encoded protein: CASSPGGLGTEAFF.

The chain employs TRBV29-1 and TRBJ2-1; D is possibly TRBD2 (5 bases). Germline V CDR1 and CDR2: SQVTM, ANQGSEA. This CDR3 spans 15 amino acids. Trimming took off 5 bases at V and 0 bases at J, with 14 bases between the two ends. CDR3 nucleotides: TGCAGCGTTTGGAGGCCACTGAGCTCCTACAATGAGCAGTTCTTC. It specifies CSVWRPLSSYNEQFF.

This rearrangement joins TRBV6-5 to TRBJ1-6, with D unclear. Trimming removed 7 bases at V and 9 bases at J, with 13 bases between. Germline V gene data show CDR1 as MNHEY and CDR2 as SVGAGI. The CDR3 contains 13 residues. CDR3 sequence: CASNSGDGSPLHF. The DNA of the CDR3 is TGTGCCAGCAATTCCGGGGATGGTTCACCCCTCCACTTT.

The J gene is TRBJ1-3, the V gene TRBV6-5; 7 bases fit TRBD1. The CDR3 consists of 15 residues. The junction had 2 bases not matched to a gene; V was cut back by 3 bases and J by 0 bases. Per germline, CDR1 MNHEY and CDR2 SVGAGI. In DNA, the CDR3 is TGTGCCAGCAGTTATTCAGGGGGCTCTGGAAACACCATATATTTT. This translates into CASSYSGGSGNTIYF.

This clone was counted once. V gene TRBV5-1 combines with J gene TRBJ2-7; a possible D gene is TRBD2 (5 bases). The germline V and J ends were trimmed by 0 bases and 4 bases, with 11 bases remaining between them. Germline V lookup: CDR1 SGHRS, CDR2 YFSETQ. The CDR3 has 14 amino acids. As DNA, the CDR3 is TGCGCCAGCAGCTTGGAAGGCCGGGAATACGAGCAGTACTTC. Amino acids: CASSLEGREYEQYF.

The rearrangement joins TRBV2 to TRBJ2-1; 7 bases match TRBD2. V gave up 2 bases and J gave up 4 bases; unmatched junction bases: 5. The CDR3 totals 15 residues. Per germline, CDR1 SNHLY and CDR2 FYNNEI. As DNA, the CDR3 is TGTGCCAGCAGTGAAACTAGCGACGGTTACAATGAGCAGTTCTTC. Its protein is CASSETSDGYNEQFF.

CDR3 protein: CAWSVGSGVGQPQHF. The DNA for the CDR3 is TGTGCCTGGAGTGTAGGGTCAGGGGTTGGGCAGCCCCAGCATTTT. The J gene is TRBJ1-5, the V gene TRBV30; tentatively, D is TRBD1 (6 bases). Germline CDR1 and CDR2: GTSNPN and SVGIG (reference sequence). The CDR3 sequence is 15 residues long. The V end was cut by 0 bases, the J end by 7 bases, with 16 bases between.

This clone was detected only once. The CDR3 protein is CASSLGGGSYEQYF. DNA of the CDR3: TGTGCCAGCAGCTTAGGAGGCGGGAGCTACGAGCAGTACTTC. The chain links TRBV7-2 to TRBJ2-7, with 7 bases aligning to TRBD2. Germline CDR1 SGHTA, CDR2 FQGNSA. The CDR3 is 14 residues long. With V trimmed by 1 base and J by 3 bases, 3 bases remained unmatched. The entire variable domain, with the rest obtained from reference TRBV7-2 and TRBJ2-7, is as follows: GAGVSQSPSNKVTEKGKDVELRCDPISGHTALYWYRQSLGQGLEFLIYFQGNSAPDKSGLPSDRFSAERTGGSVSTLTIQRTQQEDSAVYLCASSLGGGSYEQYFGPGTRLTVT.

In this sample, this clone turned up once. This rearrangement joins TRBV5-6 to TRBJ1-6; a possible D gene is TRBD1 (6 bases). The germline V and J ends were trimmed by 0 bases and 6 bases, with 10 bases remaining between them. Germline V gene sequence: CDR1 SGHDT, CDR2 YYEEEE. CDR3 length equals 15 residues. Here the CDR3 reads CASSLVQGGNSPLHF. CDR3 in DNA: TGTGCCAGCAGCTTGGTACAGGGTGGTAATTCACCCCTCCACTTT.

The chain carries TRBV28 and TRBJ2-3; D not resolved. The CDR3 length is 16 residues. CDR1 is MDHEN, CDR2 SYDVKM, per germline. The germline V and J ends were trimmed by 6 bases and 0 bases, with 16 bases remaining between them. CDR3 in amino acids: CASSQVGLASTDTQYF. CDR3 sequence (DNA): TGTGCCAGCAGCCAAGTGGGTTTAGCTAGCACAGATACGCAGTATTTT. The full variable domain, rest sourced from reference TRBV28 and TRBJ2-3, is DVKVTQSSRYLVKRTGEKVFLECVQDMDHENMFWYRQDPGLGLRLIYFSYDVKMKEKGDIPEGYSVSREKKERFSLILESASTNQTSMYLCASSQVGLASTDTQYFGPGTRLTVL.

This chain uses TRBV6-5 with TRBJ2-5, with 7 bases identical to TRBD1. The CDR3 totals 16 residues. V trimming: 2 bases; J trimming: 1 base; junction bases outside the gene matches: 7. Per the germline V gene, CDR1 is MNHEY and CDR2 is SVGAGI. The CDR3 sequence: CASSYTTGTVQETQYF. The CDR3 region has the DNA TGTGCCAGCAGTTACACCACTGGGACAGTCCAAGAGACCCAGTACTTC.

CDR3 sequence reads: CASIRRGTGGPDTQYF. The CDR3 DNA reads TGTGCCAGCATCCGAAGGGGCACGGGGGGACCGGATACGCAGTATTTT. This chain joins TRBV2 and TRBJ2-3; 7 bases fit TRBD2. With 7 bases clipped from V and 6 bases from J, the junction kept 16 bases outside the gene matches. Germline V CDR1 and CDR2: SNHLY, FYNNEI. The CDR3 consists of 16 residues.